The clone carrying this T cell receptor beta chain has a handful of counts. Described treatment: oral pan-JAK inhibitor, 5-10 mg twice daily. Lesional scalp punch biopsies and peripheral blood were collected from alopecia areata patients. Reverse transcription of extracted RNA yielded cDNA, which provided the sequencing template. Assay used: immunoSEQ multiplex PCR; TCRdb lists only in-frame clones, some missing. The data show around 5,900 clones, 63% seen once. V was clipped by 3 bases and J by 2 bases; unmatched bases: 11. CDR1 and CDR2 from the germline V gene are LNHNV and YYDKDF (reference sequence). This CDR3 comprises 17 residues. The data stem from a study of CD8+ T cells in alopecia areata.

The sample consisted of skin, taken around week 30, from a patient treated with tofacitinib. This sequence was found in a human donor with alopecia areata. The chain joins TRBV15 to TRBJ2-5, with 8 bases lining up with TRBD1. The CDR3 is CATSRQLRGRGQETQYF. The CDR3 coding sequence is TGTGCCACCAGCAGGCAACTCAGGGGGCGAGGGCAAGAGACCCAGTACTTC. The whole variable domain, filled in from reference TRBV15 and TRBJ2-5, reads DAMVIQNPRYQVTQFGKPVTLSCSQTLNHNVMYWYQQKSSQAPKLLFHYYDKDFNNEADTPDNFQSRRPNTSFCFLDIRSPGLGDTAMYLCATSRQLRGRGQETQYFGPGTRLLVL.